One sample yielded the 15 T cell receptor beta chains listed below, sequenced in a study of control samples from healthy donors and cancer patients. Using immunoSEQ multiplex PCR, the repertoire was profiled, and TCRdb retains in-frame clones only, with some absent. The sample lists about 95,000 clones; about 88% were seen once. The material sequenced was blood. The source of these receptors is a woman aged 70-85 years in good health.

This clone was found once. The gene calls are TRBV6-5 and TRBJ1-6; D remains ambiguous. This CDR3 contains 13 residues. Trimming took 7 bases from V and 7 from J, leaving 11 bases between them. Germline-derived CDR1 and CDR2 are MNHEY and SVGAGI. Written as DNA, the CDR3 is TGTGCCAGCACAGCTGGCGTCAATTCACCCCTCCACTTT. It is translated as CASTAGVNSPLHF.

With respect to this clone: An end of the junction does not agree with germline; a read error may underlie this. This sequence joins TRBV3-1 (or the pseudogene TRBV3-2) and TRBJ2-7; D remains unclear. Germline-derived CDR1 and CDR2 are LGHDT and YNNKEL (reference sequence). This CDR3 comprises 9 residues. CDR3 sequence (DNA): TGTGCCAGCAGGCCCCCCCCACTCTTC. This encodes CASRPPPLF.

This clone was detected once. This rearrangement joins TRBV9 to TRBJ2-1; D call uncertain. The CDR3 covers 12 residues. The germline gives CDR1 SGDLS, CDR2 YYNGEE. V was clipped by 0 bases and J by 7 bases, with 5 bases between them. CDR3 nucleotides: TGTGCCAGCAGCGTAGGTCTAAATGAGCAGTTCTTC. Residues: CASSVGLNEQFF.

This clone was counted only a few times. This sequence joins TRBV4-3 and TRBJ1-1; 7 bases are a match to TRBD1. The V segment lost 1 base and the J segment 1 base; nucleotides outside the gene matches: 3. The length of the CDR3 is 15 residues. The germline gives CDR1 LGHNA, CDR2 YSLEER. CDR3 nucleotide sequence: TGCGCCAGCAGCCAAGGAACAGGGGCGAACACTGAAGCTTTCTTT. Protein sequence: CASSQGTGANTEAFF.

J is TRBJ2-7 and V is TRBV6-6; the match to TRBD2 covers 10 bases. The ends lost 7 bases at V and 4 bases at J; junction bases unmatched: 10. Per the germline V gene, CDR1 is MNHNY and CDR2 is SVGAGI (reference sequence). The CDR3 totals 15 residues. The DNA of the CDR3 is TGTGCCAGCAATCTGGTAGCGGGAGGTATGTACGAGCAGTACTTC. Its translation: CASNLVAGGMYEQYF.

The chain links TRBV5-5 to TRBJ1-1; D call uncertain. The V end was cut by 1 base, the J end by 7 bases, with 8 bases between. This CDR3 has 12 residues. Germline V gene data show CDR1 as SGHKS and CDR2 as YYEKEE (reference sequence). CDR3 DNA sequence: TGTGCCAGCAGCTTGTATGAGGTTGAAGCTTTCTTT. Protein sequence: CASSLYEVEAFF.

The gene calls are TRBV27 and TRBJ1-1; 10 nucleotides agree with TRBD1. The CDR3 has 17 residues. V dropped 1 base and J dropped 0; count of bases not matched to a gene: 5. Germline loops: CDR1 MNHEY, CDR2 SMNVEV (reference sequence). CDR3 sequence: CASSLLGTGALNTEAFF. Written as DNA, the CDR3 is TGTGCCAGCAGTTTATTGGGGACAGGGGCCCTGAACACTGAAGCTTTCTTT.

This sequence joins TRBV7-6 and TRBJ2-7; the match to TRBD1 covers 10 bases. The trim removed 4 bases at V and 7 bases at J, leaving 7 bases unmatched. The CDR3 covers 14 residues. Germline lookup yields CDR1 SGHVS and CDR2 FNYEAQ. The CDR3 here is CASSSQGQGYEQYF. In nucleotides, the CDR3 is TGTGCCAGCAGCTCGCAGGGACAGGGGTATGAGCAGTACTTC.

This chain joins TRBV4-1 and TRBJ1-4, with D tentatively TRBD1 (5 bases). This CDR3 has 15 residues. CDR1 and CDR2 from the germline V gene are MGHRA and YSYEKL. V dropped 4 bases and J dropped 4 bases, with 13 bases sitting between them. The CDR3, as DNA: TGCGCCAGCAGCCGAGGGACTTACCGTAATGAAAAACTGTTTTTT. Residues: CASSRGTYRNEKLFF.

The chain combines TRBV9 with TRBJ1-5; D call uncertain. Germline CDR1 reads SGDLS; CDR2 reads YYNGEE. This CDR3 comprises 14 residues. V lost 3 bases to trimming and J lost 3 bases, with 10 bases between them. The CDR3 bases are TGTGCCAGCAGCGCCGGGCAGGTCAATCAGCCCCAGCATTTT. Protein: CASSAGQVNQPQHF.

V and J are TRBV19 and TRBJ2-2; 7 bases line up with TRBD1. V was clipped by 8 bases and J by 5 bases; unmatched bases: 11. This CDR3 comprises 15 residues. Germline V gene sequence: CDR1 LNHDA, CDR2 SQIVND (reference sequence). The CDR3 loop reads CASGVPGQRTGELFF. In nucleotides, the CDR3 is TGTGCCAGTGGAGTTCCGGGACAGAGAACCGGGGAGCTGTTTTTT. The full variable domain, rest sourced from reference TRBV19 and TRBJ2-2, is DGGITQSPKYLFRKEGQNVTLSCEQNLNHDAMYWYRQDPGQGLRLIYYSQIVNDFQKGDIAEGYSVSREKKESFPLTVTSAQKNPTAFYLCASGVPGQRTGELFFGEGSRLTVL.

The genes are TRBV6-2 or TRBV6-3 and TRBJ2-5; weak D call: TRBD2 (6 bases). The germline V and J ends were trimmed by 5 bases and 2 bases, with 12 bases remaining between them. Germline V gene data show CDR1 as MNHEY and CDR2 as SVGEGT. The CDR3 has 14 amino acids. CDR3 DNA: TGTGCCAGCAGTCCCCGGGACTTTCAAGAGACCCAGTACTTC. This translates into CASSPRDFQETQYF.

V gene TRBV6-6 combines with J gene TRBJ2-2, with a possible D match to TRBD1 (5 bases). The CDR3 length is 15 residues. Germline assignment: CDR1 MNHNY and CDR2 SVGAGI (reference sequence). The V and J ends lost 2 bases and 1 base respectively, with 8 bases between them. The CDR3: CASSYTQGNTGELFF. The CDR3 bases are TGTGCCAGCAGTTACACGCAGGGGAACACCGGGGAGCTGTTTTTT.

The rearrangement links TRBV3-1 (or the pseudogene TRBV3-2) to TRBJ1-1, with a weak D call TRBD1 (5 bases). The V gene lost 8 bases and the J gene lost 4 bases, with 14 bases spanning the gap. The CDR3 runs 13 residues. The V gene's germline CDR1 is LGHDT and CDR2 YNNKEL (reference sequence). CDR3 nucleotides: TGTGCCAGCCTGGCCCAGGGAAGCACTGAAGCTTTCTTT. This encodes CASLAQGSTEAFF.

Details on this clone: The germline gene is not matched at one end of the junction; a read error may be the cause. The genes are TRBV7-7 and TRBJ2-3, with 8 bases identical to TRBD1. The CDR3 spans 15 residues. Germline V gene sequence: CDR1 SSHAT, CDR2 FNYEAQ (reference sequence). This chain's CDR3 is CASSAGTGLTDTQYF. CDR3 sequence (DNA): TGTGCTAGCAGTGCTGGGACAGGCTTGACAGATACGCAGTATTTT.